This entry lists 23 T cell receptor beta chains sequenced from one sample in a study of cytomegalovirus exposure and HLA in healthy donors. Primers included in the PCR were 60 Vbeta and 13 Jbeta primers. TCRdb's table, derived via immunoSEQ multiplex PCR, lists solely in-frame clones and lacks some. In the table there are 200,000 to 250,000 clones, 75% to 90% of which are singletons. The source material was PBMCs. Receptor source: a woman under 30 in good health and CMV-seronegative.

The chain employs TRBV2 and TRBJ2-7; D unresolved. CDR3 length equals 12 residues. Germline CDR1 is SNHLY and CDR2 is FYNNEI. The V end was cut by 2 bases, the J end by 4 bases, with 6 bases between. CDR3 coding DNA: TGTGCCAGCAGTGAACGGTGGTACGAGCAGTACTTC. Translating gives CASSERWYEQYF.

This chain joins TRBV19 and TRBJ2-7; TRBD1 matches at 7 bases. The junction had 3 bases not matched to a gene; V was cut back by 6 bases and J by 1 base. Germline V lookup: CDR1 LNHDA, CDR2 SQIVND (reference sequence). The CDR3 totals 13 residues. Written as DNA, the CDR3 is TGTGCCAGTAGGTTACAGGGGTCCTACGAGCAGTACTTC. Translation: CASRLQGSYEQYF.

The CDR3 sequence is CASSLSSGSGTEAFF. The CDR3 bases are TGCGCCAGCAGCTTGAGTTCGGGGTCTGGGACTGAAGCTTTCTTT. This chain uses TRBV5-1 with TRBJ1-1; no clear D. Per the germline V gene, CDR1 is SGHRS and CDR2 is YFSETQ. V was shortened by 1 base and J by 5 bases, with 15 bases between the two germline ends. The CDR3 sequence is 15 residues long.

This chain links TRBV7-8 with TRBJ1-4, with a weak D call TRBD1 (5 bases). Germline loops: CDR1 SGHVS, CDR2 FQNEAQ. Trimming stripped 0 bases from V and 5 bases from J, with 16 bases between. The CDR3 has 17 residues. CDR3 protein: CASSLANLGGRNEKLFF. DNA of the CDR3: TGTGCCAGCAGCTTAGCGAATCTGGGGGGGAGGAATGAAAAACTGTTTTTT.

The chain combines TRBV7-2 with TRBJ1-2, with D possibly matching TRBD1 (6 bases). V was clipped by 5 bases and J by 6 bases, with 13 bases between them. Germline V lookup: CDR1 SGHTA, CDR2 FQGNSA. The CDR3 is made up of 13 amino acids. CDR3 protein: CASSPSQGHGYTF. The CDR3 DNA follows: TGTGCCAGCAGCCCGTCCCAGGGGCATGGCTACACCTTC.

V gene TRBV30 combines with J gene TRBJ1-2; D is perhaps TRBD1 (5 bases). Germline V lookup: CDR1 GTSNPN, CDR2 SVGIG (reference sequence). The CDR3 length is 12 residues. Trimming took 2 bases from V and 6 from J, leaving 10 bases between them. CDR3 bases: TGTGCCTGGAGTACAGGTTACGATGGCTACACCTTC. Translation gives CAWSTGYDGYTF.

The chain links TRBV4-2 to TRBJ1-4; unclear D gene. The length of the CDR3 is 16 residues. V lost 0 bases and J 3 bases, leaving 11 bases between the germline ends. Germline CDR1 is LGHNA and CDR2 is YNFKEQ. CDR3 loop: CASSQDRRVSNEKLFF. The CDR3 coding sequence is TGTGCCAGCAGCCAAGATCGGAGGGTATCTAATGAAAAACTGTTTTTT.

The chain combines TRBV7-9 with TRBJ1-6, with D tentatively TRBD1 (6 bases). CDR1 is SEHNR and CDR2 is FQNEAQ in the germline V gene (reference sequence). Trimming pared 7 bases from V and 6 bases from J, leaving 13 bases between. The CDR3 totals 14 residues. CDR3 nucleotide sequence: TGTGCCAGCATAGAGACAGGCGTTAATTCACCCCTCCACTTT. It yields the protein CASIETGVNSPLHF.

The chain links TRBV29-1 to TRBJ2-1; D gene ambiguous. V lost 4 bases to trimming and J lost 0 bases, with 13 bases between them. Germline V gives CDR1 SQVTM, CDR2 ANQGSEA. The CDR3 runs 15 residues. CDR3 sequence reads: CSVGRVQASYNEQFF. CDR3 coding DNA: TGCAGCGTTGGTCGAGTGCAGGCCTCCTACAATGAGCAGTTCTTC.

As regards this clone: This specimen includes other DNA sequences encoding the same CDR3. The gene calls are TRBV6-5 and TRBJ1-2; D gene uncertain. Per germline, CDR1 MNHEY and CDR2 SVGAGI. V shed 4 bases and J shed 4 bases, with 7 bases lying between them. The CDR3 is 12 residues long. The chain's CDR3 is CASSSGSYGYTF. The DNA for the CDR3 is TGTGCCAGCAGTTCCGGTTCCTATGGCTACACCTTC.

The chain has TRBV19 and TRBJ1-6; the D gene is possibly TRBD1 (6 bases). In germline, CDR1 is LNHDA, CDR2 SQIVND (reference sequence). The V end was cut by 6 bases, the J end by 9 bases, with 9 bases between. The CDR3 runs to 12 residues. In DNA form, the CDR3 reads TGTGCCAGTAGAGGACAGCCTTCACCCCTCCACTTT. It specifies CASRGQPSPLHF.

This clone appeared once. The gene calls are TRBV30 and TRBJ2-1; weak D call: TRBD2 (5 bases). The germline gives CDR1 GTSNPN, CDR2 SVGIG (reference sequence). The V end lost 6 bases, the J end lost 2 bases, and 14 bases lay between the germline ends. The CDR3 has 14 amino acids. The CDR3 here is CACEGTGAYNEQFF. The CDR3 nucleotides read TGTGCCTGTGAGGGCACTGGGGCCTACAATGAGCAGTTCTTC.

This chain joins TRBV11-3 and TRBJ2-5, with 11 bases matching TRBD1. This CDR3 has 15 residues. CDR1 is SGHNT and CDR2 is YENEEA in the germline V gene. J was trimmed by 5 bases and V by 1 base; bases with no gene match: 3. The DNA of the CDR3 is TGTGCCAGCAGCTTAGGGGACAGGGGGAAGGAGACCCAGTACTTC. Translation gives CASSLGDRGKETQYF.

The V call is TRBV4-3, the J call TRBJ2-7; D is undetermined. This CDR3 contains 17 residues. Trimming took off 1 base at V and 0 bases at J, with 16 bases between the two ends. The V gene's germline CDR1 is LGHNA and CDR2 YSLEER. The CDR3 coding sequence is TGCGCCAGCAGCCAAGGCCGTGGAGAGGTGGCCTCCTACGAGCAGTACTTC. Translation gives CASSQGRGEVASYEQYF.

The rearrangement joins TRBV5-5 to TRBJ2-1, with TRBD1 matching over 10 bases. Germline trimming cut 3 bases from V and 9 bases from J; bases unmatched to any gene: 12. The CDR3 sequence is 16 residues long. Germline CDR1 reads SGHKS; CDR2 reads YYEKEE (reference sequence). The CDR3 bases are TGTGCCAGCAGCTCACAAACCGGGACAGGGGCTCGTGAGCAGTTCTTC. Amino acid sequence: CASSSQTGTGAREQFF.

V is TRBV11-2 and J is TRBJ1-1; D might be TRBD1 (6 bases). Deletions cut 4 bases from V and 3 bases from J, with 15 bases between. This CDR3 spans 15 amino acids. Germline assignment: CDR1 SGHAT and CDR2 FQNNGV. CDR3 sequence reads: CASSSQSDSYTEAFF. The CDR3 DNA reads TGTGCCAGCAGCTCCCAATCGGACAGCTACACTGAAGCTTTCTTT.

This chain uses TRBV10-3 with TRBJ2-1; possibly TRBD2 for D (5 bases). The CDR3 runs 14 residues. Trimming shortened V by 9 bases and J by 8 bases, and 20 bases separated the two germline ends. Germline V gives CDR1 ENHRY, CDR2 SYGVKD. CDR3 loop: CAISPNLAADEQFF. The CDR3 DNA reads TGTGCCATAAGTCCGAATCTAGCCGCCGATGAGCAGTTCTTC.

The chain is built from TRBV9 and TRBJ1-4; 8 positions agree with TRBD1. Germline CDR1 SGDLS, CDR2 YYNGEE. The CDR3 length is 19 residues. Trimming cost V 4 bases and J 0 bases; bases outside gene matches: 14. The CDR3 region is CASSRHRTGMSATNEKLFF. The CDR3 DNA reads TGTGCCAGCAGCCGCCACCGGACAGGGATGAGTGCAACTAATGAAAAACTGTTTTTT. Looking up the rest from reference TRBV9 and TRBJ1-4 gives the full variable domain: DSGVTQTPKHLITATGQRVTLRCSPRSGDLSVYWYQQSLDQGLQFLIQYYNGEERAKGNILERFSAQQFPDLHSELNLSSLELGDSALYFCASSRHRTGMSATNEKLFFGSGTQLSVL.

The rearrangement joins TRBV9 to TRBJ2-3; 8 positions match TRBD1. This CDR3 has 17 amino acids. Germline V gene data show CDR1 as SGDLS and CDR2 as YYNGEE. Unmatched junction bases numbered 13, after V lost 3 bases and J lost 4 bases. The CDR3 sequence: CASSALGYGTGPDTQYF. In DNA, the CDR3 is TGTGCCAGCAGCGCCCTCGGGTATGGGACAGGACCAGATACGCAGTATTTT.

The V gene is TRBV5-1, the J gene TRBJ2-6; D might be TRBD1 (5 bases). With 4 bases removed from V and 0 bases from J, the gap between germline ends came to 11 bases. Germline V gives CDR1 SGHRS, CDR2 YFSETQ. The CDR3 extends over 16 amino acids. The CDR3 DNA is TGCGCCAGCAGCACGATAACAGGCTCTGGGGCCAACGTCCTGACTTTC. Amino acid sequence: CASSTITGSGANVLTF.

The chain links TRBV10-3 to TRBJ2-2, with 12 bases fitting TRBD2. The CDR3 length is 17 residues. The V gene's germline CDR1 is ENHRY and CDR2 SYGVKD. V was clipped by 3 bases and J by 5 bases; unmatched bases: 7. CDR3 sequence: CAISDPTSGRETGELFF. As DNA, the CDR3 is TGTGCCATCAGTGACCCGACTAGCGGGAGAGAAACCGGGGAGCTGTTTTTT.

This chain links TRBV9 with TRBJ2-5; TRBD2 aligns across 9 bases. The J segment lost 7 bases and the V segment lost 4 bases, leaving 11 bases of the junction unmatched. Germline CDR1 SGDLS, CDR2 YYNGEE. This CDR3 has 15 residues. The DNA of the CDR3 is TGTGCCAGCAGCTCCTACGGAGGGCGGGAGGGGACCCAGTACTTC. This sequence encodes CASSSYGGREGTQYF.

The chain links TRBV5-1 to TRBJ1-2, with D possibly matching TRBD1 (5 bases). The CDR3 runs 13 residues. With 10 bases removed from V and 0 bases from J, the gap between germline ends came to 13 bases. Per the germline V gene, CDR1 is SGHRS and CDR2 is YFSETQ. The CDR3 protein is CAGTLGPNYGYTF. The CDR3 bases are TGCGCCGGCACCTTGGGGCCTAACTATGGCTACACCTTC.